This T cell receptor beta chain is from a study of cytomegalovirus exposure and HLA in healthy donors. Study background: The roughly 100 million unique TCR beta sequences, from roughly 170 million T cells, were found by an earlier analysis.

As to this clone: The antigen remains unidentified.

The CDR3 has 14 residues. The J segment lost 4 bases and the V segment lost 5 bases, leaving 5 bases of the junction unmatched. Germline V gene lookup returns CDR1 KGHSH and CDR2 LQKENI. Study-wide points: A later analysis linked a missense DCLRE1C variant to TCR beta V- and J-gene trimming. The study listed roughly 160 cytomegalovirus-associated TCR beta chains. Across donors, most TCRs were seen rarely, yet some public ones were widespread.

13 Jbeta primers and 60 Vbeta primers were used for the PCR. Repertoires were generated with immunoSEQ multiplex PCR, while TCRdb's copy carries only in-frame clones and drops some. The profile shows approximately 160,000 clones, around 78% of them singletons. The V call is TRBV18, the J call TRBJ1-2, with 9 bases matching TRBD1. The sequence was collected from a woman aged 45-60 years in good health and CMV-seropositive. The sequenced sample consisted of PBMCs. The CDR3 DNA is TGTGCCAGCTCAACCCGGACAGGGGCCTATGGCTACACCTTC. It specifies CASSTRTGAYGYTF.